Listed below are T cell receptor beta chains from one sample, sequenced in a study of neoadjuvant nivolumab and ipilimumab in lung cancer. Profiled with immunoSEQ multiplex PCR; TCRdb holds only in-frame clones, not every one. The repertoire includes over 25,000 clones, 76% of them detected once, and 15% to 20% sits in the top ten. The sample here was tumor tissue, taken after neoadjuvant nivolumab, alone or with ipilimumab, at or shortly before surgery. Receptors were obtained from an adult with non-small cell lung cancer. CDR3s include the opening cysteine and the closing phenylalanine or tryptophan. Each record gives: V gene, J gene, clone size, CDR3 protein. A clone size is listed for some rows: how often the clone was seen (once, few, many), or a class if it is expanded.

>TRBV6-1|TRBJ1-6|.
CASSGGTGNSPLHF
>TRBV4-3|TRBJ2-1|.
CASSQAGRSSYNEQFF
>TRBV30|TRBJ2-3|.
CARTGLAGSEAQYF
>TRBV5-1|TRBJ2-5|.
CASSPTGGRETQYF
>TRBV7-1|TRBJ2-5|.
CASSLDPAGVGQTQYF
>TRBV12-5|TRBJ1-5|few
CASGPEGGGAQPQHF
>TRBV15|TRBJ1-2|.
CATAQGKGGYTF
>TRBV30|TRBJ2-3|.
CAFGRTSDGTDTQYF
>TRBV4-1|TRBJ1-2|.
CASSQESHYGYTF
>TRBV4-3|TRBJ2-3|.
CASSQAERGSTDTQYF
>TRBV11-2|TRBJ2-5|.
CASSRVSRQETQYF
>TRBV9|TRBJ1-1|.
CASSVYGQGNTEAFF
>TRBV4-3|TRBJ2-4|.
CASSQEDQGIQYF
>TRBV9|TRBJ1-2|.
CASSEQALSNYGYTF
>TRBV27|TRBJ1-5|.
CASSLGTGESQPQHF
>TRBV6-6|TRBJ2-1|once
CASSVPGNEQFF
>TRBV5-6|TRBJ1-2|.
CASSRTGVDGYTF
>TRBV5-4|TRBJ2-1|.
CASSLDTGAYNEQFF
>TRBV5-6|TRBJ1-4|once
CASGGQGDREKLFF
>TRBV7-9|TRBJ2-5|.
CASSLAGAAGETQYF
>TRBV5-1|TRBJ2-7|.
CASSFGGASYEQYF
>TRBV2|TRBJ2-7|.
CASGGWVDSYEQYF
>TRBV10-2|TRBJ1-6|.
CASSEEGRASPLHF
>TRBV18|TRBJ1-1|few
CASSPGVHTEAFF
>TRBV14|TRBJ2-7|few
CASSQGGTVPYEQYF
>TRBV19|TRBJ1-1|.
CASTPRQNTEAFF
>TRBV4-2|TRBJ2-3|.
CASSQEANTDTQYF
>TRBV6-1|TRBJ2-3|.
CASSDALAGGDYTDTQYF
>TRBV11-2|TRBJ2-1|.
CASSFKAGGTYNEQFF
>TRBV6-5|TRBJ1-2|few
CASSPVRDSNYGYTF
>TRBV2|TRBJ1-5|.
CASSVPAGDIRIQPQHF
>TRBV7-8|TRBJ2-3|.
CASSTGVDTTQYF
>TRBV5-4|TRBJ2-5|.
CASSLGARETQYF
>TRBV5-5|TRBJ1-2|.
CASSLAAGAGGYYYGYTF
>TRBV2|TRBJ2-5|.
CASSHRTGGQETQYF
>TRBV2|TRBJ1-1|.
CASKMQGNTEAFF
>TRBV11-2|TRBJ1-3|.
CASSLAGAGNTIYF
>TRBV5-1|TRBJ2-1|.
CASSLGWTSYNEQFF
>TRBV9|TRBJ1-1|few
CASSELNTEAFF
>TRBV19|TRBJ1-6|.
CASSSDRSNSPLHF
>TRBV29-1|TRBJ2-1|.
CSVGGSGLSSYNEQFF
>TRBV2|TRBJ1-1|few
CASSDTENTEAFF
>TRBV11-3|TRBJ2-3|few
CASSSSTDTQYF